This T cell receptor beta chain comes out of a study of blood T cell repertoires in COVID-19. Study-level information: Sites in the United States, Italy and Spain provided acute and convalescent COVID-19 samples. T cells, B-cell-depleted T cells, or PBMCs provided the cDNA or gDNA that served as material.

Original processing methods: Nucleated cell counts were estimated from reference gene primer amplification. Measured with immunoSEQ multiplex PCR; TCRdb has only the in-frame clones, and not every one. V, J and clone size are those of that table, while D and trimming were read from the DNA. The sample contains about 78,000 clones, approximately 89% of which appear only once. The specimen sequenced was peripheral blood. The TCR was taken from a man aged 45-65 years with active or convalescent COVID-19.

Here the CDR3 reads CASNSPDRANQPQHF. CDR3 nucleotide sequence: TGTGCCAGCAACTCCCCAGACAGGGCCAATCAGCCCCAGCATTTT. The chain joins TRBV7-2 to TRBJ1-5; TRBD1 aligns across 7 bases. Trimming took 7 bases from V and 3 from J; bases not matched to a gene: 9. This CDR3 contains 15 residues. CDR1 and CDR2 (germline): SGHTA, FQGNSA.